A selection of T cell receptor beta chains follows, all from one sample in a study of CD8+ T cells in alopecia areata. Method: immunoSEQ multiplex PCR; TCRdb's copy keeps in-frame clones and lacks some. The sample lists about 110,000 clones, roughly 59% seen once, with around 20% in the top ten. Input material: CD8+ T cells sorted from blood. These receptors were obtained from a human donor in good health. Each CDR3 is given with its conserved first and last residue. D genes are given only for firm matches. Some rows mark clone size as missing; the rest say once, few, many or name a class of expanded clone.

V	size	D	J	DNA	CDR3
TRBV7-9	few	.	TRBJ1-1	TGTGCCAGCCCTGAGGACCCGAACACTGAAGCTTTCTTT	CASPEDPNTEAFF
TRBV7-6	once	TRBD1	TRBJ2-7	TGTGCCAGCAGCATGGGACAGGGTTACGAGCAGTACTTC	CASSMGQGYEQYF
TRBV28	.	TRBD1	TRBJ2-7	TGTGCCAGCAGTCGGCGGACAGGGATGTTCGAGCAGTACTTC	CASSRRTGMFEQYF
TRBV5-6	few	.	TRBJ1-6	TGTGCCAGCAGCTTGGCAGGGTATAATTCACCCCTCCACTTT	CASSLAGYNSPLHF
TRBV5-1	.	.	TRBJ2-7	TGCGCCAGCAGCTCGGCCCCGGAGGGCGGGGGCCTTTTCTACGAGCAGTACTTC	CASSSAPEGGGLFYEQYF
TRBV27	few	.	TRBJ2-6	TGTGCCAGCAGGGCCTCTGGGGCCAACGTCCTGACTTTC	CASRASGANVLTF
TRBV7-3	few	.	TRBJ2-3	TGTGCCAGCAGCGCACTGGGGCCAGATACGCAGTATTTT	CASSALGPDTQYF
TRBV14	.	.	TRBJ2-5	TGTGCCAGCAGCCAAGATGTGCGAGTCCAAGAGACCCAGTACTTC	CASSQDVRVQETQYF
TRBV2	.	TRBD1	TRBJ1-2	TGTGCCAGCAGTCGGACAGGGAACTATGGCTACACCTTC	CASSRTGNYGYTF
TRBV7-6	few	.	TRBJ1-6	TGTGCCAGCAGCTTTTGGCAGTCTTATAATTCACCCCTCCACTTT	CASSFWQSYNSPLHF
TRBV7-7	.	TRBD1	TRBJ2-5	TGTGCTAGCTCGGGACAGGTTGACCAAGAGACCCAGTACTTC	CASSGQVDQETQYF
TRBV7-9	few	TRBD1	TRBJ2-3	TGTGCCAGCAGCGATGGGACAGGGGGCTTTTCAGATACGCAGTATTTT	CASSDGTGGFSDTQYF
TRBV7-2	.	.	TRBJ2-1	TGTGCCAGCAGCTTCTCCCTCTACAATGAGCAGTTCTTC	CASSFSLYNEQFF
TRBV9	.	TRBD1	TRBJ2-7	TGTGCCAGCAGCGTAGATGGGACAGGGTCCTACGAGCAGTACTTC	CASSVDGTGSYEQYF